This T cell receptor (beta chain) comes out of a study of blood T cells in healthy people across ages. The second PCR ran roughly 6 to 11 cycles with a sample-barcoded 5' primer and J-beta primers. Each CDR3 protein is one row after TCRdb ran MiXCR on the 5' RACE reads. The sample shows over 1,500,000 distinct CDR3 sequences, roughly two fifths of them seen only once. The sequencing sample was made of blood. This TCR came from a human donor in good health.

This CDR3 reads CASSVDGDQPQHF. CDR3 in DNA: TGTGCCAGCAGCGTAGATGGAGATCAGCCCCAGCATTTT. The J gene is TRBJ1-5, the V gene TRBV9; D is uncertain. Germline CDR1 reads SGDLS; CDR2 reads YYNGEE. The CDR3 is made up of 13 amino acids. The V gene lost 0 bases and the J gene lost 5 bases, with 6 bases spanning the gap.